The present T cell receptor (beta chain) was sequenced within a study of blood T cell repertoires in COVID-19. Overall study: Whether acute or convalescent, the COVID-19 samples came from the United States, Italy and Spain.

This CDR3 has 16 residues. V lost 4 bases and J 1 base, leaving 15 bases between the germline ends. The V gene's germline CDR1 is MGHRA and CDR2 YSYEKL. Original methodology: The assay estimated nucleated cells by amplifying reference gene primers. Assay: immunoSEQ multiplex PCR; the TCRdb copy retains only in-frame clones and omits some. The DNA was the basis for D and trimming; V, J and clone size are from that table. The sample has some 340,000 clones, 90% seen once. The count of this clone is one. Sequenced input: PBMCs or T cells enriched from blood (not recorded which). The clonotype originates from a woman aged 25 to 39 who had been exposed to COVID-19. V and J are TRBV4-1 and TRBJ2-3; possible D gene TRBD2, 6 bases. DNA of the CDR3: TGCGCCAGCAGCCGAGTCCTAGCGCGGGGCACAGATACGCAGTATTTT. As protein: CASSRVLARGTDTQYF.